This T cell receptor (beta chain) came from a study of blood T cell repertoires in COVID-19. Study-wide context: Samples taken during acute and convalescent COVID-19 were collected in the United States, Italy and Spain. T cells, B-cell-depleted T cells, or PBMCs provided the cDNA or gDNA that served as material.

Authors' data handling: Reference gene primers were amplified, and this amplification served to estimate nucleated cell counts. Repertoires were generated with immunoSEQ multiplex PCR, while TCRdb's copy carries only in-frame clones and drops some. Clone size and the V and J calls come from that table; the DNA yielded D and trimming. The sample consists of 300,000 to 400,000 clones, more than 70% of them appearing once. The germline V and J ends were trimmed by 0 bases and 2 bases, with 13 bases remaining between them. The CDR3 runs 16 residues. The Seattle patients joined while their infection was active and were tracked longitudinally afterward.

This clonotype was obtained from a woman aged 70-85 years with COVID-19, enrolled during active disease. The sequencing input was peripheral blood. The rearrangement joins TRBV5-3 to TRBJ2-3; TRBD2 is a possible D gene (6 bases). TRBV5-3 counts as an open reading frame of uncertain function. CDR3 sequence (DNA): TGTGCCAGAAGCTTGGAACTAGCCGGGAACACAGATACGCAGTATTTT. It codes for CARSLELAGNTDTQYF.